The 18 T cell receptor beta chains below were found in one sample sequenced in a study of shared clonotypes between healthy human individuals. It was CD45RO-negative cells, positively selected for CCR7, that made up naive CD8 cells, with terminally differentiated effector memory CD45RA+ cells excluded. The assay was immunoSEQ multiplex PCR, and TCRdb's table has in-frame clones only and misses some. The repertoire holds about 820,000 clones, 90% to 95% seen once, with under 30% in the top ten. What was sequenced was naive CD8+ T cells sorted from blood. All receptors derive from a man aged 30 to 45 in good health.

CDR3 loop: CASSAGGMMREAFF. The CDR3 DNA sequence: TGTGCCAGCAGCGCTGGTGGAATGATGCGAGAAGCTTTCTTT. This rearrangement joins TRBV5-6 to TRBJ1-1; D gene unclear. The CDR3 is 14 amino acids. From germline, CDR1 is SGHDT and CDR2 YYEEEE. V dropped 4 bases and J dropped 8 bases, with 18 bases sitting between them.

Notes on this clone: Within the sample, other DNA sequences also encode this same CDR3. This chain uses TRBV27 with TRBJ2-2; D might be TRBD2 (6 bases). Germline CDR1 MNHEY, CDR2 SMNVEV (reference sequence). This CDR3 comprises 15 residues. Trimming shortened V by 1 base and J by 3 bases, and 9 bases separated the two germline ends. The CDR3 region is CASSLLGGHTGELFF. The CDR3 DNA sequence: TGTGCCAGCAGTTTATTGGGGGGTCACACCGGGGAGCTGTTTTTT.

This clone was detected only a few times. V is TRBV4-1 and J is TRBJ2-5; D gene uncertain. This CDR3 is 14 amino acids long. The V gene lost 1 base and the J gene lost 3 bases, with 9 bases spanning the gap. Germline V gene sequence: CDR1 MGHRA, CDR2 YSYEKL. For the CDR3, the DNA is TGCGCCAGCAGCCAAGGGCCCAAGGAAGAGACCCAGTACTTC. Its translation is CASSQGPKEETQYF.

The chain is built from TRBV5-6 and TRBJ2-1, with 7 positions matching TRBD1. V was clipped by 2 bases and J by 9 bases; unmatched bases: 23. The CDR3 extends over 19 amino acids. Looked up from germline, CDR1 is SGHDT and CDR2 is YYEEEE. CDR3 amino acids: CASSFPIRDRLGLEGEQFF. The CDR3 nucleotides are TGTGCCAGCAGCTTCCCAATCCGGGACAGACTTGGACTTGAGGGTGAGCAGTTCTTC.

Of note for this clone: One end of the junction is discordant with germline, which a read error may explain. The CDR3 sequence: CASSVAPLIPGQPSRANVLTF. The CDR3, as DNA: TGTGCCAGCAGCGTAGCCCCATTAATTCCGGGACAGCCCTCTAGGGCCAACGTCCTGACTTTC. The V gene is TRBV9, the J gene TRBJ2-6; 7 nucleotides match TRBD1. Germline loops: CDR1 SGDLS, CDR2 YYNGEE. The CDR3 is 21 residues long. The whole variable domain, filled in from reference TRBV9 and TRBJ2-6, reads DSGVTQTPKHLITATGQRVTLRCSPRSGDLSVYWYQQSLDQGLQFLIQYYNGEERAKGNILERFSAQQFPDLHSELNLSSLELGDSALYFCASSVAPLIPGQPSRANVLTFGAGSRLTVL.

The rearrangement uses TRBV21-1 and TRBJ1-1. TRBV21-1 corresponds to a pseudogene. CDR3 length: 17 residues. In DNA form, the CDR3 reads TGTGCCAGCAGCAAATTGCGCGTATACAACTTGAACACTGAAGCTTTCTTT. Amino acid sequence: CASSKLRVYNLNTEAFF.

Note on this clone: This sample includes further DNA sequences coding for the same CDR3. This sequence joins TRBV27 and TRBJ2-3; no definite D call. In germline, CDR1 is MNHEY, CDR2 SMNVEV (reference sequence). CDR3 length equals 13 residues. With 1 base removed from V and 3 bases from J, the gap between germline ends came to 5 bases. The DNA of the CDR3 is TGTGCCAGCAGTTTATTGGGTACAGATACGCAGTATTTT. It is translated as CASSLLGTDTQYF.

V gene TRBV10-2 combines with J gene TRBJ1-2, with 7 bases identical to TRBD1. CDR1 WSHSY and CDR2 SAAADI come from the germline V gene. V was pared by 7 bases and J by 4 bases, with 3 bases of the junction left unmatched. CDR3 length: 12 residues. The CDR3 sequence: CASTQGVYGYTF. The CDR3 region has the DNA TGCGCCAGCACTCAGGGGGTCTATGGCTACACCTTC.

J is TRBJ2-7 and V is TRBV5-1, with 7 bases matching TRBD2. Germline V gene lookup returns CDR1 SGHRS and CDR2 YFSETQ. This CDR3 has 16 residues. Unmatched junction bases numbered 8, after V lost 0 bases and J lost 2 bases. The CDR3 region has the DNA TGCGCCAGCAGCTTGGGGACTAGTTTTGGGACCTACGAGCAGTACTTC. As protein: CASSLGTSFGTYEQYF.

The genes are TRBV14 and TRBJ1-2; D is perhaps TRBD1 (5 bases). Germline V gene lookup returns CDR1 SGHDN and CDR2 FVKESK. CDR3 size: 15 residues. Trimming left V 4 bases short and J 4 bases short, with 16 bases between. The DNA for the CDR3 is TGTGCCAGCAGCCCGTTTTCTGGGGGTGGCTATGGCTACACCTTC. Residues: CASSPFSGGGYGYTF.

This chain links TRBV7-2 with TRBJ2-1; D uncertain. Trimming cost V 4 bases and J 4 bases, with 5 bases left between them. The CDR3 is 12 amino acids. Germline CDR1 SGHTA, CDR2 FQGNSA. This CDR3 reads CASSSEYNEQFF. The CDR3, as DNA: TGTGCCAGCAGCTCTGAATACAATGAGCAGTTCTTC.

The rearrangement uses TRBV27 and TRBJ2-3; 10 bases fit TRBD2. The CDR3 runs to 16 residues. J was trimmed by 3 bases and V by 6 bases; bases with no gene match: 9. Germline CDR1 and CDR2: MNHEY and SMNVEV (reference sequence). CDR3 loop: CASRISFSGRTDTQYF. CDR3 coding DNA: TGTGCCAGCAGGATATCCTTTAGCGGGAGGACAGATACGCAGTATTTT.

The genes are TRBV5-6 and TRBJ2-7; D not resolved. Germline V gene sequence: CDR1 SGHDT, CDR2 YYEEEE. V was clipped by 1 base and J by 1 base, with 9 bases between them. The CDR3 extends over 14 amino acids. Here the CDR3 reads CASSLTAESYEQYF. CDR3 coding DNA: TGTGCCAGCAGCTTGACCGCGGAATCCTACGAGCAGTACTTC.

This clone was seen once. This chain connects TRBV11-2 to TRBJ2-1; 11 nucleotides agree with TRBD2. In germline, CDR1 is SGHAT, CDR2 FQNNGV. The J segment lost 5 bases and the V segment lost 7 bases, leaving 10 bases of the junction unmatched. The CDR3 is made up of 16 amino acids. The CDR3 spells CASTLNPGLADNEQFF. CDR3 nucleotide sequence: TGTGCCAGCACCCTTAACCCGGGACTAGCGGACAATGAGCAGTTCTTC.

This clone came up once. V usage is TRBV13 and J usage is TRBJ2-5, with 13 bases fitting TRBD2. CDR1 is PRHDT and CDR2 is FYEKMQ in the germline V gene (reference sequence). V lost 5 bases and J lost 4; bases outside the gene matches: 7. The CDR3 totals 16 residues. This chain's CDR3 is CASSPGLAGRGETQYF. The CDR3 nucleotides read TGTGCCAGCAGCCCGGGACTAGCGGGAAGGGGAGAGACCCAGTACTTC.

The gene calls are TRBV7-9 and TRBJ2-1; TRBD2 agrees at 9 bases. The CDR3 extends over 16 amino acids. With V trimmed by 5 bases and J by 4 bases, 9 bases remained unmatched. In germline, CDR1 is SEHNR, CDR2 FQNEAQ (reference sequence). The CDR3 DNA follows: TGTGCCAGCAGCCTGGCGACTAGCGGTTTATACAATGAGCAGTTCTTC. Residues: CASSLATSGLYNEQFF.

The CDR3 loop is CASSGLTGVYETQYF. CDR3 DNA: TGCGCCAGCAGTGGTCTTACGGGAGTATACGAGACCCAGTACTTC. The genes are TRBV4-1 and TRBJ2-5; maybe TRBD2 (6 bases). Trimming cost V 6 bases and J 5 bases, with 19 bases left between them. From germline, CDR1 is MGHRA and CDR2 YSYEKL. This CDR3 contains 15 residues.

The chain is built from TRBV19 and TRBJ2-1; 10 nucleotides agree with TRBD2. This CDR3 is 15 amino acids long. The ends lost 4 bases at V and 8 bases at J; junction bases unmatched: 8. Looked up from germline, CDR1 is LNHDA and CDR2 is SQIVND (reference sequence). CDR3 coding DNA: TGTGCCAGTAGTACTCTAGCGGGAGACTATTATGAGCAGTTCTTC. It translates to CASSTLAGDYYEQFF.